This T cell receptor beta chain was identified in a study of blood T cell repertoires in COVID-19. As for the study in general: COVID-19 samples collected from the United States, Italy and Spain covered acute and convalescent phases.

Unmatched junction bases numbered 18, after V lost 6 bases and J lost 9 bases. CDR1 and CDR2 (germline): MDHEN, SYDVKM. The CDR3 covers 18 residues. As originally analysed: The assay estimated nucleated cells by amplifying reference gene primers. Clones were read by immunoSEQ multiplex PCR, and TCRdb kept only the in-frame ones, dropping some. V, J and clone size are taken as reported in that table, and D and trimming were inferred from the DNA itself. The sample lists hundreds of thousands of clones, over 75% occurring once. Assignment of participants to cohorts was predicated upon participant-reported clinical history. Cohort 3 recovery required two negative PCRs, clearance, or symptom resolution.

The sample comprised PBMCs or T cells enriched from blood (not recorded which). The J gene is TRBJ2-1, the V gene TRBV28, with TRBD2 matching over 12 bases. The clonotype comes from a man between 18 and 35 years old who had recovered from COVID-19. The chain's CDR3 is CASSFSSSGRAVYGEQFF. The CDR3 coding sequence is TGTGCCAGCAGCTTTTCCTCTAGCGGGAGGGCCGTTTACGGTGAGCAGTTCTTC.